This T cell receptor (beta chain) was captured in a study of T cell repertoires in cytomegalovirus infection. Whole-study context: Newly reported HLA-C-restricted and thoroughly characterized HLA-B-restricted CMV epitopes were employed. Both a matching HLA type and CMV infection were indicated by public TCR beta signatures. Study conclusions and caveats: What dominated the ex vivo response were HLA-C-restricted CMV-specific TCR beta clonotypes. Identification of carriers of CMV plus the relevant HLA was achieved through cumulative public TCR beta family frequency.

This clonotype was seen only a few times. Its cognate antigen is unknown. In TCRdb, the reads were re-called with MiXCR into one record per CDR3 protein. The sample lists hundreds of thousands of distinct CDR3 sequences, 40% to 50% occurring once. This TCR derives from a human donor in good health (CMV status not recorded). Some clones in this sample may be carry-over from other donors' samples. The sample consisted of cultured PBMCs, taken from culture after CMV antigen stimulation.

The CDR3 sequence: CASSYGQGGGYTF. Here the CDR3 DNA reads TGTGCCAGCAGTTACGGGCAGGGCGGCGGCTACACCTTC. V gene TRBV6-6 combines with J gene TRBJ1-2, with D maybe TRBD1 (5 bases). The V end lost 2 bases, the J end lost 8 bases, and 12 bases lay between the germline ends. This CDR3 has 13 amino acids. Germline V gives CDR1 MNHNY, CDR2 SVGAGI (reference sequence).